This T cell receptor (beta chain) is drawn from a study of blood T cells in healthy people across ages. J lost 4 bases, V lost 5 bases, and 4 bases had no gene match. The CDR3 covers 13 residues. Combining a sample-barcoded 5' primer with a J-beta primer mix, a second PCR ran for roughly 7 to 11 cycles. TCRdb used MiXCR to reprocess the 5' RACE reads, holding one entry per CDR3 protein. The sample has 750,000 to 950,000 distinct CDR3 sequences, about 27% seen once. These same data were also listed under a study on T cells of mothers and their children.

This clonotype was sampled from a woman in her thirties or forties in good health. Sample: blood. The chain carries TRBV12-3 or TRBV12-4 and TRBJ1-1, with 7 bases fitting TRBD1. As DNA, the CDR3 is TGTGCCAGCAGTATCGGGACAGCCACTGAAGCTTTCTTT. This encodes CASSIGTATEAFF.